Listed below are T cell receptor beta chains from one sample, sequenced in a study of CD8+ T cells in alopecia areata. Using immunoSEQ multiplex PCR, the repertoire was profiled, and TCRdb retains in-frame clones only, with some absent. This table holds 140,000 to 150,000 clones, over 70% found once. This specimen consisted of CD8+ T cells sorted from blood, obtained at week 0. These receptors all stem from a human donor with alopecia areata. Both conserved end residues are part of each CDR3. D genes are given only for firm matches. Clone size appears in some rows only: once, few, many, or a class for an expanded clone.

DNA	CDR3	size	D	V	J
TGTGCCAGCAGTCCACAGGGATCCTACGAGCAGTACTTC	CASSPQGSYEQYF	few	NA	TRBV27	TRBJ2-7
TGTGCCTGGAGTGTACTAGCGGGAAGCTACAATGAGCAGTTCTTC	CAWSVLAGSYNEQFF	once	TRBD2	TRBV30	TRBJ2-1
TGTGCCAGCACCTCGGAGGCTGAAGCTTTCTTT	CASTSEAEAFF	NA	NA	TRBV11-2	TRBJ1-1
TGCAGCGGACGGGCCGAACAAGAGACCCAGTACTTC	CSGRAEQETQYF	NA	NA	TRBV29-1	TRBJ2-5
TGCGCCAGCAGCCAACTACAGGGGCAAGAGACCCAGTACTTC	CASSQLQGQETQYF	NA	TRBD1	TRBV4-1	TRBJ2-5
TGCAGCGTTGACCTTGGGACTGGCTACACCTTC	CSVDLGTGYTF	NA	NA	TRBV29-1	TRBJ1-2
TGTGCCAGCCGCAGCGGGGGATACACAGATACGCAGTATTTT	CASRSGGYTDTQYF	NA	TRBD2	TRBV6-5	TRBJ2-3
TGTGCCATCAGTGACCCCAGGGTCTCCTACGAGCAGTACTTC	CAISDPRVSYEQYF	once	NA	TRBV10-3	TRBJ2-7
TGTGCCAGCAGTATCGGGGAGAACAATGAGCAGTTCTTC	CASSIGENNEQFF	NA	NA	TRBV25-1	TRBJ2-1
TGTGCCAGCAGCTTAGCCATGGCGCTAGCGAGGAATGAGCAGTTCTTC	CASSLAMALARNEQFF	NA	NA	TRBV13	TRBJ2-1
TGTGCCAGCAGTTCAACAGGGAACCAAGAGACCCAGTACTTC	CASSSTGNQETQYF	NA	NA	TRBV6-6	TRBJ2-5
TGTGCCAGCAGGAACAACTTGGACAGCCTTGAAAAACTGTTTTTT	CASRNNLDSLEKLFF	NA	NA	TRBV7-9	TRBJ1-4
TGTGCCAGCACCCATCCGGGACAGGGGAGAGATACGCAGTATTTT	CASTHPGQGRDTQYF	few	TRBD1	TRBV7-9	TRBJ2-3
TGTGCCAGCAGCTCCCCGACTAGCGGGAGGCCGTCCTACAATGAGCAGTTCTTC	CASSSPTSGRPSYNEQFF	NA	TRBD2	TRBV5-4	TRBJ2-1
TGTGCCAGCAGTTTAGGCGGACGGCAAGAGACCCAGTACTTC	CASSLGGRQETQYF	NA	NA	TRBV27	TRBJ2-5
TGTGCCACCAGCCCGACTAGCCTAGAGAAATCCTACGAGCAGTACTTC	CATSPTSLEKSYEQYF	NA	TRBD2	TRBV15	TRBJ2-7
TGTGCCTGGAGTACCCTTGGGGCCTCCCAAGGCACTGAAGCTTTCTTT	CAWSTLGASQGTEAFF	once	NA	TRBV30	TRBJ1-1
TGTGCCAGCAGTTCCCCCCCAGATACGCAGTATTTT	CASSSPPDTQYF	NA	NA	TRBV27	TRBJ2-3
TGCAGCGTCCTTACAGGGGGCTTTGAAGCTTTCTTT	CSVLTGGFEAFF	NA	TRBD1	TRBV29-1	TRBJ1-1
TGTGCCAGCAGCGGGGACAGGGGCTCACCGTACCAAGAGACCCAGTACTTC	CASSGDRGSPYQETQYF	NA	TRBD1	TRBV2	TRBJ2-5
TGTGCCAGCAGTTTAGGCGGGACCCAGTACTTC	CASSLGGTQYF	NA	NA	TRBV27	TRBJ2-5
TGCAGCGTTGAAATCTGGACTAGCGGGGGAGAGAATGAGCAGTTCTTC	CSVEIWTSGGENEQFF	NA	TRBD2	TRBV29-1	TRBJ2-1
TGTGCCAGTAGTGTCGGGACAGGGACCTACGAGCAGTACTTC	CASSVGTGTYEQYF	once	TRBD1	TRBV19	TRBJ2-7
TGCGCCAGCAGCTTTCCCTCAAACAGGGGGGGCTACAATGAGCAGTTCTTC	CASSFPSNRGGYNEQFF	NA	NA	TRBV5-1	TRBJ2-1
TGTGCCAGTACTATGTACACCGGGGAGCTGTTTTTT	CASTMYTGELFF	few	NA	TRBV19	TRBJ2-2
TGTGCCAGCAGCTTCCCTCTAGCGGGTCGCTACGAGCAGTACTTC	CASSFPLAGRYEQYF	NA	TRBD2	TRBV7-9	TRBJ2-7
TGTGCCTGGAGTGGGACCGGGGCATCTGAAGCTTTCTTT	CAWSGTGASEAFF	NA	NA	TRBV30	TRBJ1-1
TGTGCCAGCAGCCCCCGACTAGCGGGAGTGAATACGCAGTATTTT	CASSPRLAGVNTQYF	NA	TRBD2	TRBV9	TRBJ2-3
TGTGCCAGCAGTGAGGGGGCCGTCAGCTCCTACGAGCAGTACTTC	CASSEGAVSSYEQYF	NA	NA	TRBV6-1	TRBJ2-7
TGCGCCAGCAGCTTGGGCACAGGGCCTGATGGCTACACCTTC	CASSLGTGPDGYTF	NA	NA	TRBV5-1	TRBJ1-2
TGCGCCAGCAGTGACGCGGGGGGCTACACAGATACGCAGTATTTT	CASSDAGGYTDTQYF	NA	TRBD2	TRBV10-2	TRBJ2-3
TGTGCCAGTAGTATAGGTGGCAACACTGAGCAGTTCTTC	CASSIGGNTEQFF	once	NA	TRBV19	TRBJ2-1
TGTGCCAGCAGCCAAGGCTCGGATACGCAGTATTTT	CASSQGSDTQYF	NA	NA	TRBV11-2	TRBJ2-3
TGCGCCAGCAGTTACGGCGGCACAGATACGCAGTATTTT	CASSYGGTDTQYF	NA	NA	TRBV10-2	TRBJ2-3
TGTGCCAGCAGCATCCCGAGGGATACGCAGTATTTT	CASSIPRDTQYF	NA	NA	TRBV7-9	TRBJ2-3
TGTGCCAGCAGTCCGGGGACTAGCGGGAGCGAGCAGTACTTC	CASSPGTSGSEQYF	NA	TRBD2	TRBV27	TRBJ2-7
TGCGCCAGCAGCTTGGTCTCCAGGGCGAGGTGGACAGATACGCAGTATTTT	CASSLVSRARWTDTQYF	NA	NA	TRBV5-1	TRBJ2-3
TGTGCCAGCAAGCCCGGGGAGTCGTACGAGCAGTACTTC	CASKPGESYEQYF	NA	NA	TRBV27	TRBJ2-7
TGTGCCAGCAGCCAAGATCTTTATGGGACTGAAGCTTTCTTT	CASSQDLYGTEAFF	once	NA	TRBV14	TRBJ1-1
TGTGCCAGTAGTACGGGACAGGGGTTTGGCAAAAACATTCAGTACTTC	CASSTGQGFGKNIQYF	once	TRBD1	TRBV19	TRBJ2-4
TGTGCCAGCAGCCGCGGACAGTCCCTCGGAAACGAGCAGTACTTC	CASSRGQSLGNEQYF	NA	NA	TRBV11-2	TRBJ2-7
TGCGCCAGCAGCCCCCCCTTGGCGGAAGCCGACACCGGGGAGCTGTTTTTT	CASSPPLAEADTGELFF	NA	NA	TRBV4-1	TRBJ2-2
TGTGCCAGTAGTATTTGGACAGGAGATCAGCCCCAGCATTTT	CASSIWTGDQPQHF	NA	TRBD1	TRBV19	TRBJ1-5
TGCGCCAGCAGCGTTGGGGACAGTATGAACACTGAAGCTTTCTTT	CASSVGDSMNTEAFF	NA	TRBD1	TRBV5-1	TRBJ1-1
TGTGCCAGTAGAAGCGGGAGCTCCTACAATGAGCAGTTCTTC	CASRSGSSYNEQFF	few	TRBD2	TRBV19	TRBJ2-1